The present T cell receptor (beta chain) was sequenced within a study of T-cell memory formation after mild COVID-19. Each CDR3 protein gets one entry after TCRdb re-called the 5' RACE reads with MiXCR. Found here are approximately 300,000 distinct CDR3 sequences, approximately 19% of them singletons; the top ten hold roughly 21%. Germline-derived CDR1 and CDR2 are MDHEN and SYDVKM. CDR3 length: 14 amino acids. V lost 6 bases and J lost 7; bases outside the gene matches: 6. This chain connects TRBV28 to TRBJ1-6, with 7 bases lining up with TRBD1. Material for sequencing was PBMCs or a T cell subset sorted from them (not recorded which). This clonotype originated in a man between 18 and 35 years old who had mild COVID-19 (a few samples of this study predate the infection). Cell type and time point are not known. CDR3 DNA: TGTGCCAGCAGACAGGGGAGGAAGAATTCACCCCTCCACTTT. Its protein product is CASRQGRKNSPLHF.